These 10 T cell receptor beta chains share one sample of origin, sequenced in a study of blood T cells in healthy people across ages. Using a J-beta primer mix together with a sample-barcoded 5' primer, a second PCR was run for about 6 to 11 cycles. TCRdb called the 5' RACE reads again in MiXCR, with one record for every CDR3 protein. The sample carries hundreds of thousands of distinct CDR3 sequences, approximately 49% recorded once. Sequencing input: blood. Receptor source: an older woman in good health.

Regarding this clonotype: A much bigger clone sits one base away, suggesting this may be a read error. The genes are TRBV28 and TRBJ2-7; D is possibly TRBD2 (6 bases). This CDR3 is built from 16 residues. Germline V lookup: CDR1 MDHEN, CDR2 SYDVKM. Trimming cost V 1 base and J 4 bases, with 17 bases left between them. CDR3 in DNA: TGTGCCAGCAGTTTATCTGGGGCGGGATCTGCTTACGAGCAGTACTTC. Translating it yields CASSLSGAGSAYEQYF. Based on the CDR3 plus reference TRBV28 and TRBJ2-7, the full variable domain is DVKVTQSSRYLVKRTGEKVFLECVQDMDHENMFWYRQDPGLGLRLIYFSYDVKMKEKGDIPEGYSVSREKKERFSLILESASTNQTSMYLCASSLSGAGSAYEQYFGPGTRLTVT.

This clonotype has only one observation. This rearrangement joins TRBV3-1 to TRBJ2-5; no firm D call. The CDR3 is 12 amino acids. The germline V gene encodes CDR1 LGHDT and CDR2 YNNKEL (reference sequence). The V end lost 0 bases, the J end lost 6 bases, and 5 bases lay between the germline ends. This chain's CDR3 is CASSQEGKTQYF. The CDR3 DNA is TGTGCCAGCAGCCAAGAAGGGAAGACCCAGTACTTC.

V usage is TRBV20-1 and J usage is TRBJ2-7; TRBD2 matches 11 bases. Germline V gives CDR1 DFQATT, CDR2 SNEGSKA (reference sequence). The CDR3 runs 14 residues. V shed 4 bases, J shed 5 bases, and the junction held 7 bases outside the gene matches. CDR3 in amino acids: CSAKELAGVNEQYF. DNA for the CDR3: TGCAGTGCTAAAGAACTAGCGGGAGTAAACGAGCAGTACTTC.

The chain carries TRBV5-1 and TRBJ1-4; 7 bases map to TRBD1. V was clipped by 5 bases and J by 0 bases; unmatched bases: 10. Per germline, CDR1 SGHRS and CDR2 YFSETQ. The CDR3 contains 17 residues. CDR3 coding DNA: TGCGCCAGCAGGGGCTTTGACAGGGATGCAACTAATGAAAAACTGTTTTTT. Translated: CASRGFDRDATNEKLFF.

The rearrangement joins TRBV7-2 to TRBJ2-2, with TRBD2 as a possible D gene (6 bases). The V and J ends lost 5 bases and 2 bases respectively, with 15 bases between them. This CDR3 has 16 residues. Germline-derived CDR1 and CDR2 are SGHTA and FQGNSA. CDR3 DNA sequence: TGTGCCAGCAGCCCGGGAGATCGGGGCAACACCGGGGAGCTGTTTTTT. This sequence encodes CASSPGDRGNTGELFF.

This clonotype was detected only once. Written as DNA, the CDR3 is TGTGCCACCAGCAGAGATATGGGTGATAACACAGATACGCAGTATTTT. It yields the protein CATSRDMGDNTDTQYF. The chain carries TRBV15 and TRBJ2-3; D remains unclear. CDR1 is LNHNV, CDR2 YYDKDF, per germline (reference sequence). Between the trimmed V and J ends, which lost 0 bases and 2 bases, there was a span of 12 bases. This CDR3 is built from 16 residues.

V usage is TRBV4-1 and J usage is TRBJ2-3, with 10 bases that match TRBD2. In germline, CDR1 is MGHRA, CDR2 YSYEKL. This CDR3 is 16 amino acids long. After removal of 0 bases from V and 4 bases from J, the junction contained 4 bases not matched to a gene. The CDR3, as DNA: TGCGCCAGCAGCCAAGAATCTAGCGGGAGCGCAGATACGCAGTATTTT. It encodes CASSQESSGSADTQYF.

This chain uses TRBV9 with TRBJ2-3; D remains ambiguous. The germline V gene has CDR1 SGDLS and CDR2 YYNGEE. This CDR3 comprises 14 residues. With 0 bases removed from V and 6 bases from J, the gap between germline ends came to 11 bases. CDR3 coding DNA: TGTGCCAGCAGCGTAGGGTCCTTGGCCGATACGCAGTATTTT. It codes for CASSVGSLADTQYF. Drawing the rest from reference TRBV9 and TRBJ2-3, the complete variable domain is DSGVTQTPKHLITATGQRVTLRCSPRSGDLSVYWYQQSLDQGLQFLIQYYNGEERAKGNILERFSAQQFPDLHSELNLSSLELGDSALYFCASSVGSLADTQYFGPGTRLTVL.

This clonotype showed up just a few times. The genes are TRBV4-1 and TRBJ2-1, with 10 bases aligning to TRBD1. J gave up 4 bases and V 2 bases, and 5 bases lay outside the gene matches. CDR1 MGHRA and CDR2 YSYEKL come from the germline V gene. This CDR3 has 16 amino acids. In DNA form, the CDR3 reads TGCGCCAGCAGCCAACCCGACAGGGGGCTTTACAATGAGCAGTTCTTC. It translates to CASSQPDRGLYNEQFF.

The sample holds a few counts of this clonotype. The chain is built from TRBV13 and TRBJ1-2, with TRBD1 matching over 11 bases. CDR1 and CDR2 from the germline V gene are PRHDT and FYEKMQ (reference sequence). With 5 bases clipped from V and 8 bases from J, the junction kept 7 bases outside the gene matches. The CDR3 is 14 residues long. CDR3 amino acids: CASSPRTGGRGYTF. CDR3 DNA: TGTGCCAGCAGCCCCAGGACAGGGGGCCGCGGCTACACCTTC.